Below are 11 T cell receptor beta chains sequenced from a single sample in a study of blood T cell repertoires in COVID-19. Clones were read by immunoSEQ multiplex PCR, and TCRdb kept only the in-frame ones, dropping some. The sample includes 65,000 to 95,000 clones, around four fifths of them seen just once. Material: peripheral blood. These receptors originate from a man older than 75 with active or convalescent COVID-19.

This chain connects TRBV28 to TRBJ1-3; D remains ambiguous. The CDR3 runs 12 residues. The V end was cut by 9 bases, the J end by 3 bases, with 9 bases between. Germline V lookup: CDR1 MDHEN, CDR2 SYDVKM. The CDR3 DNA is TGTGCCAGTGTGGGCTTTGGAAACACCATATATTTT. This gives the protein CASVGFGNTIYF. Full variable domain (outside the CDR3, taken from reference TRBV28 and TRBJ1-3): DVKVTQSSRYLVKRTGEKVFLECVQDMDHENMFWYRQDPGLGLRLIYFSYDVKMKEKGDIPEGYSVSREKKERFSLILESASTNQTSMYLCASVGFGNTIYFGEGSWLTVV.

A few counts support this clone. The chain combines TRBV7-9 with TRBJ1-5; 9 bases are a match to TRBD1. The V gene end was trimmed by 2 bases and the J gene end by 8 bases; junction bases not matched to a gene: 4. CDR1 and CDR2 (germline): SEHNR, FQNEAQ (reference sequence). CDR3 size: 14 residues. The CDR3 DNA reads TGTGCCAGCAGCTTAACAGGGGGCGGTGAGCCCCAGCATTTT. Amino acids: CASSLTGGGEPQHF.

The chain couples TRBV7-6 to TRBJ1-5, with 7 bases aligning to TRBD1. This CDR3 has 13 residues. V lost 8 bases to trimming and J lost 4 bases; unmatched junction nucleotides: 5. Germline CDR1 reads SGHVS; CDR2 reads FNYEAQ. In nucleotides, the CDR3 is TGTGCCAGCGCCCAGGGGGTAAATCAGCCCCAGCATTTT. Amino acids: CASAQGVNQPQHF.

The CDR3 DNA reads TGTGCCAGCAGCCCCGGGGGGGGCGCCTCTGAAGCTTTCTTT. Translated, it gives CASSPGGGASEAFF. The chain links TRBV28 to TRBJ1-1; a possible D gene is TRBD1 (6 bases). V was pared by 6 bases and J by 6 bases, with 17 bases between. This CDR3 contains 14 residues. Germline assignment: CDR1 MDHEN and CDR2 SYDVKM.

The CDR3 here is CASRKRQLSSGANVLTF. The CDR3 DNA reads as TGTGCCAGCAGAAAACGACAGCTCTCCTCTGGGGCCAACGTCCTGACTTTC. J is TRBJ2-6 and V is TRBV2; tentative D call: TRBD1 (5 bases). Germline V gene sequence: CDR1 SNHLY, CDR2 FYNNEI. V was pared by 6 bases and J by 0 bases, with 15 bases between. The CDR3 is 17 residues long.

This rearrangement joins TRBV29-1 to TRBJ1-2, with D perhaps TRBD1 (5 bases). CDR3 length: 13 amino acids. Trimming pared 6 bases from V and 0 bases from J, leaving 11 bases between. Per the germline V gene, CDR1 is SQVTM and CDR2 is ANQGSEA. CDR3 loop: CSVGDRPNYGYTF. The CDR3 DNA sequence: TGCAGCGTCGGAGACAGACCTAACTATGGCTACACCTTC.

The J gene is TRBJ2-3, the V gene TRBV12-5; D remains ambiguous. V was clipped by 4 bases and J by 9 bases, with 8 bases between them. The CDR3 length is 11 residues. Germline CDR1 LGHNT, CDR2 FRNRAP. This chain's CDR3 is CASGSGPTQYF. In DNA form, the CDR3 reads TGTGCTAGTGGTTCGGGTCCCACGCAGTATTTT.

The CDR3: CASSLGATYSGANVLTF. The CDR3 DNA is TGTGCCAGCAGCTTGGGAGCGACCTACTCTGGGGCCAACGTCCTGACTTTC. The rearrangement links TRBV5-5 to TRBJ2-6; D remains unclear. The CDR3 contains 17 residues. Trimming removed 0 bases from V and 0 bases from J, with 10 bases in between. Per the germline V gene, CDR1 is SGHKS and CDR2 is YYEKEE (reference sequence).

The rearrangement joins TRBV15 to TRBJ1-4; possibly TRBD1 for D (6 bases). Looked up from germline, CDR1 is LNHNV and CDR2 is YYDKDF (reference sequence). The CDR3 length is 18 residues. Trimming shortened V by 1 base and J by 0 bases, and 15 bases separated the two germline ends. CDR3 DNA sequence: TGTGCCACCAGCAGAGCCCAAGACAGGCCATCAACTAATGAAAAACTGTTTTTT. It specifies CATSRAQDRPSTNEKLFF.

The J gene is TRBJ2-5, the V gene TRBV5-8; TRBD1 aligns across 9 bases. CDR3 length equals 18 residues. The germline V gene has CDR1 SGHTS and CDR2 YDEGEE. After removal of 3 bases from V and 1 base from J, the junction contained 13 bases not matched to a gene. CDR3 in amino acids: CASSWDGRQGDLQETQYF. CDR3 coding DNA: TGTGCCAGCAGCTGGGACGGTAGACAGGGGGACCTCCAAGAGACCCAGTACTTC. The full variable domain, in which reference TRBV5-8 and TRBJ2-5 provide the parts outside the CDR3, is EAGVTQSPTHLIKTRGQQATLRCSPISGHTSVYWYQQALGLGLQFLLWYDEGEERNRGNFPPRFSGRQFPNYSSELNVNALELEDSALYLCASSWDGRQGDLQETQYFGPGTRLLVL.

The chain combines TRBV11-2 with TRBJ2-5, with TRBD1 identical over 8 bases. This CDR3 has 18 amino acids. The ends lost 5 bases at V and 2 bases at J; junction bases unmatched: 16. CDR1 is SGHAT, CDR2 FQNNGV, per germline. The CDR3 nucleotides read TGTGCCAGCAGCGGACCCAGGACAGGGTTGATGGGGCAAGAGACCCAGTACTTC. It is translated as CASSGPRTGLMGQETQYF.